A single sample gave rise to the 32 T cell receptor beta chains below, sequenced in a study of shared clonotypes between healthy human individuals. TCRdb's table, derived via immunoSEQ multiplex PCR, lists solely in-frame clones and lacks some. The sample contains over 700,000 clones, around 77% of which appear only once. The sequenced sample was memory CD4+ T cells sorted from blood. Documented subset: CD45RA-negative fraction. The receptors come from a woman under 40 in good health.

This clone was recorded once. V gene TRBV14 combines with J gene TRBJ1-5; 8 bases agree with TRBD1. Trimming took 4 bases from V and 6 from J; bases not matched to a gene: 5. The CDR3 consists of 14 residues. CDR1 and CDR2 (germline): SGHDN, FVKESK. CDR3 amino acids: CASSLTGDGQPQHF. In DNA, the CDR3 is TGTGCCAGCAGCCTGACAGGGGACGGTCAGCCCCAGCATTTT.

The J gene is TRBJ2-3, the V gene TRBV7-9; 15 bases match TRBD2. This CDR3 is 19 amino acids long. The J segment lost 8 bases and the V segment lost 5 bases, leaving 17 bases of the junction unmatched. Germline loops: CDR1 SEHNR, CDR2 FQNEAQ (reference sequence). The CDR3 here is CASSPTSGLAGGPSSTQYF. CDR3 DNA sequence: TGTGCCAGCAGCCCTACTTCCGGACTAGCGGGAGGGCCGAGTTCTACGCAGTATTTT.

The gene calls are TRBV13 and TRBJ2-5; D uncertain. Trimming removed 4 bases from V and 1 base from J, with 4 bases in between. Germline CDR1 PRHDT, CDR2 FYEKMQ (reference sequence). CDR3 length: 12 residues. The CDR3 nucleotides read TGTGCCAGCAGCTACCTCCAAGAGACCCAGTACTTC. It is translated as CASSYLQETQYF.

The chain employs TRBV7-2 and TRBJ2-3, with a weak D call TRBD2 (5 bases). The CDR3 sequence is 15 residues long. V was clipped by 1 base and J by 4 bases, with 12 bases between them. CDR1 and CDR2 (germline): SGHTA, FQGNSA. DNA of the CDR3: TGTGCCAGCAGCTTAGTGGTCCTAGCCCCAGATACGCAGTATTTT. Amino acid sequence: CASSLVVLAPDTQYF.

The V and J genes are TRBV13 and TRBJ2-3; tentative D call: TRBD2 (5 bases). The CDR3 runs to 15 residues. Germline V gives CDR1 PRHDT, CDR2 FYEKMQ (reference sequence). Trimming removed 2 bases at V and 0 bases at J, with 9 bases between. The CDR3 DNA reads as TGTGCCAGCAGCTTACGAATAGCGAGCACAGATACGCAGTATTTT. Its protein is CASSLRIASTDTQYF.

The rearrangement joins TRBV6-6 to TRBJ1-1; the D is unclear. The CDR3 totals 15 residues. The germline gives CDR1 MNHNY, CDR2 SVGAGI (reference sequence). V lost 0 bases to trimming and J lost 2 bases, with 10 bases between them. The CDR3 is CASSYSPPQNTEAFF. The CDR3 DNA follows: TGTGCCAGCAGTTACTCTCCACCTCAAAACACTGAAGCTTTCTTT.

This chain's CDR3 is CASSLGQGVGSGGYTF. The CDR3, as DNA: TGTGCCAGCAGCTTAGGGCAGGGAGTCGGTTCGGGAGGCTACACCTTC. The chain has TRBV11-2 and TRBJ1-2; TRBD1 is a possible D gene (5 bases). With 1 base removed from V and 8 bases from J, the gap between germline ends came to 20 bases. This CDR3 is built from 16 residues. Germline values: CDR1 SGHAT, CDR2 FQNNGV.

The chain links TRBV4-1 to TRBJ2-5; weak D call: TRBD2 (6 bases). V lost 0 bases and J lost 5, with 19 bases in between. The germline V gene has CDR1 MGHRA and CDR2 YSYEKL. The CDR3 runs to 17 residues. CDR3 loop: CASSQDLGGGTSETQYF. The CDR3 nucleotides read TGCGCCAGCAGCCAAGATTTAGGTGGCGGGACCTCGGAGACCCAGTACTTC.

The count of this clone is one. This chain uses TRBV7-9 with TRBJ2-7; TRBD1 aligns across 8 bases. CDR3 length: 14 amino acids. Per germline, CDR1 SEHNR and CDR2 FQNEAQ (reference sequence). Trimming took 5 bases from V and 7 from J; bases not matched to a gene: 10. The CDR3 reads CASSPNRGVREQYF. CDR3 DNA: TGTGCCAGCAGCCCTAACAGGGGGGTAAGGGAGCAGTACTTC.

CDR3 residues: CASSLTGFPPGANVLTF. DNA for the CDR3: TGTGCCAGCAGCTTAACGGGATTCCCACCTGGGGCCAACGTCCTGACTTTC. The chain has TRBV7-2 and TRBJ2-6, with D tentatively TRBD2 (5 bases). Germline loops: CDR1 SGHTA, CDR2 FQGNSA. The CDR3 has 17 residues. V was pared by 2 bases and J by 2 bases, with 13 bases between.

This clone has more than one count but fewer than ten. J is TRBJ2-7 and V is TRBV18; D may be TRBD1 (6 bases). V was trimmed by 2 bases and J by 7 bases, leaving 15 bases between them. This CDR3 has 14 residues. In germline, CDR1 is KGHSH, CDR2 LQKENI. The CDR3 bases are TGTGCCAGCTCACCAGCAGGGGCCTCCCGGGAGCAGTACTTC. It translates to CASSPAGASREQYF.

V usage is TRBV5-6 and J usage is TRBJ2-7; 7 nucleotides agree with TRBD2. V shed 4 bases, J shed 0 bases, and the junction held 10 bases outside the gene matches. Germline V gene data show CDR1 as SGHDT and CDR2 as YYEEEE. This CDR3 region has 16 residues. The CDR3 is CASSLRSGQISYEQYF. In nucleotides, the CDR3 is TGTGCCAGCAGCCTCCGTAGCGGGCAGATCTCCTACGAGCAGTACTTC.

V is TRBV28 and J is TRBJ2-1; D is possibly TRBD1 (6 bases). The germline V and J ends were trimmed by 5 bases and 4 bases, with 15 bases remaining between them. Germline CDR1 reads MDHEN; CDR2 reads SYDVKM. The CDR3 consists of 15 residues. This chain's CDR3 is CASSTPQGLYNEQFF. CDR3 DNA: TGTGCCAGCAGTACTCCCCAGGGGTTGTACAATGAGCAGTTCTTC.

The J gene is TRBJ1-1, the V gene TRBV7-9; D not certain. The V gene's germline CDR1 is SEHNR and CDR2 FQNEAQ (reference sequence). V lost 5 bases and J lost 11, with 18 bases in between. The CDR3 totals 13 residues. The CDR3 spells CASSPTDGRHAFF. Written as DNA, the CDR3 is TGTGCCAGCAGCCCCACAGACGGGAGGCATGCTTTCTTT.

Only a few counts were recorded for this clone. This chain uses TRBV2 with TRBJ2-5; the D is unclear. Trimming left V 0 bases short and J 2 bases short, with 16 bases between. Germline CDR1 is SNHLY and CDR2 is FYNNEI. This CDR3 spans 17 amino acids. Here the CDR3 DNA reads TGTGCCAGCAGTGAAGCGGAATTTACCGTAGAACAAGAGACCCAGTACTTC. The encoded protein is CASSEAEFTVEQETQYF.

About this clone: The junction shows a germline mismatch at one end, possibly a read error. This sequence joins TRBV28 and TRBJ1-4, with TRBD1 identical over 9 bases. The CDR3 totals 13 residues. Per the germline V gene, CDR1 is MDHEN and CDR2 is SYDVKM. This CDR3 reads CASSLSGTGRMFF. CDR3 coding DNA: TGTGCCAGCAGCTTATCCGGGACAGGGCGAATGTTTTTT.

This clone occurred a few times. The chain has TRBV7-2 and TRBJ2-7; TRBD2 matches at 7 bases. The CDR3 is 14 residues long. Germline V gene lookup returns CDR1 SGHTA and CDR2 FQGNSA. V lost 1 base and J lost 6; bases outside the gene matches: 6. CDR3 bases: TGTGCCAGCAGCTTAGGGCGGGAGAGGGGCGAGCAGTACTTC. It translates to CASSLGRERGEQYF.

In this sample, this clone turned up once. The chain recombines TRBV7-2 with TRBJ1-5, with 7 bases matching TRBD1. With V trimmed by 3 bases and J by 7 bases, 21 bases remained unmatched. Germline V lookup: CDR1 SGHTA, CDR2 FQGNSA. The CDR3 totals 19 residues. The CDR3 nucleotides read TGTGCCAGCAGCTTGTACCCCGGAGGAGGGGGCCGGTTGCGGCAGCCCCAGCATTTT. Amino acids: CASSLYPGGGGRLRQPQHF.

J is TRBJ1-4 and V is TRBV28, with TRBD1 as a possible D gene (5 bases). Germline V lookup: CDR1 MDHEN, CDR2 SYDVKM. The CDR3 has 14 residues. V was trimmed by 5 bases and J by 8 bases, leaving 15 bases between them. The DNA of the CDR3 is TGTGCCAGCAGTGCCCCGGGGGAGAAGGAAAAACTGTTTTTT. Amino acids: CASSAPGEKEKLFF.

This rearrangement joins TRBV18 to TRBJ2-7; 9 bases match TRBD1. Germline assignment: CDR1 KGHSH and CDR2 LQKENI. V trimming: 6 bases; J trimming: 2 bases; junction bases outside the gene matches: 8. CDR3 length equals 15 residues. CDR3 sequence reads: CASSADRGGTYEQYF. The CDR3 coding sequence is TGTGCCAGCTCGGCCGACAGGGGGGGGACCTACGAGCAGTACTTC.

This clone was detected only once. This sequence joins TRBV7-3 and TRBJ2-3, with D perhaps matching TRBD2 (5 bases). This CDR3 region has 16 residues. The ends were cut back, 5 bases at V and 1 base at J, with 16 bases in the middle. Germline CDR1 is SGHTA and CDR2 is FQGTGA. CDR3 loop: CASSRAGFGGTDTQYF. In DNA form, the CDR3 reads TGTGCCAGCAGCCGCGCGGGTTTCGGCGGCACAGATACGCAGTATTTT.

J is TRBJ1-5 and V is TRBV10-3; D ambiguous. The CDR3 is 13 amino acids. The germline gives CDR1 ENHRY, CDR2 SYGVKD. V lost 3 bases and J lost 6, with 9 bases in between. The CDR3: CAISDLEFQPQHF. CDR3 bases: TGTGCCATCAGTGATCTAGAGTTTCAGCCCCAGCATTTT.

This chain uses TRBV6-6 with TRBJ2-7; D is undetermined. Trimming pared 0 bases from V and 0 bases from J, leaving 6 bases between. Per germline, CDR1 MNHNY and CDR2 SVGAGI (reference sequence). The CDR3 has 14 amino acids. CDR3 bases: TGTGCCAGCAGTTACTCGATAGGCTCCTACGAGCAGTACTTC. Encoded protein: CASSYSIGSYEQYF.

The chain links TRBV5-1 to TRBJ2-2, with 10 bases fitting TRBD2. The trim removed 4 bases at V and 5 bases at J, leaving 8 bases unmatched. Germline CDR1 and CDR2: SGHRS and YFSETQ. The CDR3 is 16 amino acids. The CDR3 DNA is TGCGCCAGCAGCCCATCCCTAGCGGGAGAGACCGGGGAGCTGTTTTTT. It yields the protein CASSPSLAGETGELFF.

The genes are TRBV19 and TRBJ2-7; no clear D gene. Trimming left V 3 bases short and J 8 bases short, with 2 bases between. The CDR3 is 9 residues long. Looked up from germline, CDR1 is LNHDA and CDR2 is SQIVND (reference sequence). Here the CDR3 reads CASSIQQYF. The CDR3 bases are TGTGCCAGTAGTATCCAGCAGTACTTC.

This clone was observed once. Other DNA sequences of this sample code for an identical CDR3. This chain joins TRBV5-1 and TRBJ2-3; maybe TRBD1 (6 bases). V shed 0 bases and J shed 0 bases, with 8 bases lying between them. Germline CDR1 and CDR2: SGHRS and YFSETQ. There are 15 residues in the CDR3. In DNA, the CDR3 is TGCGCCAGCAGCTTGGGGGGGCCTAGCACAGATACGCAGTATTTT. Translation: CASSLGGPSTDTQYF.

The chain couples TRBV18 to TRBJ2-1, with 11 bases fitting TRBD2. J lost 5 bases, V lost 2 bases, and 5 bases had no gene match. The germline gives CDR1 KGHSH, CDR2 LQKENI. The CDR3 runs to 16 residues. The CDR3 DNA is TGTGCCAGCTCACCAAAGGGACTAGCGGACAACAATGAGCAGTTCTTC. It is translated as CASSPKGLADNNEQFF.

The table lists this clone with a few counts. The V gene is TRBV6-1, the J gene TRBJ1-1; D may be TRBD1 (5 bases). Trimming took off 6 bases at V and 0 bases at J, with 14 bases between the two ends. The CDR3 is 15 residues long. In germline, CDR1 is MNHNS, CDR2 SASEGT. This CDR3 reads CASRRTSRMNTEAFF. CDR3 coding DNA: TGTGCCAGCAGACGGACAAGTCGTATGAACACTGAAGCTTTCTTT.

This chain connects TRBV19 to TRBJ1-5; 8 nucleotides agree with TRBD1. The CDR3 runs 13 residues. Germline V gene lookup returns CDR1 LNHDA and CDR2 SQIVND (reference sequence). V lost 4 bases and J lost 6; bases outside the gene matches: 2. The CDR3 reads CASSTQGAQPQHF. DNA of the CDR3: TGTGCCAGTAGTACCCAGGGGGCTCAGCCCCAGCATTTT.

Notes on this clone: This clone may be a read error of a much larger clone one base away. The identical CDR3 is also encoded by other nucleotide sequences in the sample. This chain uses TRBV5-1 with TRBJ2-7, with 11 bases identical to TRBD1. The ends lost 0 bases at V and 6 bases at J; junction bases unmatched: 2. The CDR3 spans 14 residues. Germline CDR1 is SGHRS and CDR2 is YFSETQ. CDR3 amino acids: CASSLGDRGSEQYF. CDR3 bases: TGCGCCAGCAGCTTGGGGGACAGGGGGAGCGAGCAGTACTTC.

The V gene is TRBV27, the J gene TRBJ2-2; D possibly corresponds to TRBD2 (5 bases). CDR3 length equals 13 residues. Trimming left V 9 bases short and J 1 base short, with 9 bases between. Germline loops: CDR1 MNHEY, CDR2 SMNVEV (reference sequence). CDR3: CASGLLNTGELFF. The CDR3 DNA sequence: TGTGCCAGTGGACTTCTGAACACCGGGGAGCTGTTTTTT.

The chain joins TRBV7-4 to TRBJ1-3; no clear D gene. V was shortened by 4 bases and J by 7 bases, with 14 bases between the two germline ends. Looked up from germline, CDR1 is SGHVT and CDR2 is SQSDAQ. This CDR3 contains 14 residues. The CDR3 reads CASSSRGGRNTIYF. For the CDR3, the DNA is TGTGCCAGCAGCTCTCGTGGAGGGCGGAACACCATATATTTT.